This entry lists 3 T cell receptor beta chains sequenced from one sample in a study of blood T cell repertoires in COVID-19 (TCRdb year 2020). The library was prepared using the immunoSEQ multiplex PCR assay. As stored in TCRdb, this immuneACCESS dataset retains in-frame rearrangements with V and J assigned. A fraction of the clones does not appear; measured against another copy, unresolved V genes explain less than half of the discrepancy, and the remainder lacks a known reason. This sample lists 150,000 to 200,000 clones; more than 75% were detected once. Of the sample, roughly an eighth falls within the top ten clones. The sample was peripheral blood. The source of these receptors is an older woman with COVID-19, enrolled during active disease.

The rearrangement links TRBV4-1 to TRBJ1-4; perhaps TRBD1 as D (5 bases). CDR3 length: 14 residues. Per germline, CDR1 MGHRA and CDR2 YSYEKL. V was cut by 1 base and J by 8 bases, with 11 bases left in between. CDR3 loop: CASSQVQGEEKLFF. The CDR3 nucleotides are TGCGCCAGCAGCCAAGTCCAGGGTGAAGAAAAACTGTTTTTT.

CDR3 sequence (DNA): TGTGCCAGCAGTGAACCGGGACAGAGCGTCTATGGCTACACCTTC. This codes for CASSEPGQSVYGYTF. The chain carries TRBV25-1 and TRBJ1-2; 7 nucleotides agree with TRBD1. Germline assignment: CDR1 MGHDK and CDR2 SYGVNS. The CDR3 is 15 residues long. Losses at the gene ends were 2 bases for V and 4 bases for J; bases not matched to a gene: 7.

The CDR3 DNA follows: TGTGCCAGCAGCTCTATGACAGTTAACACTGAAGCTTTCTTT. Protein product: CASSSMTVNTEAFF. This chain links TRBV11-3 with TRBJ1-1, with D maybe TRBD1 (5 bases). CDR3 size: 14 residues. Germline V lookup: CDR1 SGHNT, CDR2 YENEEA. V was cut by 4 bases and J by 2 bases, with 11 bases left in between. The complete variable domain, with remaining parts taken from reference TRBV11-3 and TRBJ1-1, reads EAGVVQSPRYKIIEKKQPVAFWCNPISGHNTLYWYLQNLGQGPELLIRYENEEAVDDSQLPKDRFSAERLKGVDSTLKIQPAELGDSAVYLCASSSMTVNTEAFFGQGTRLTVV.